This entry describes one TCR beta chain. Its antigen is unknown. The PCR ran on 60 Vbeta and 13 Jbeta primers. The data were produced by immunoSEQ multiplex PCR, yet TCRdb's version contains in-frame clones alone and is incomplete. Seen here are just over 150,000 clones, 80% to 90% observed once, and the top ten hold roughly 2.3%. This sample is drawn from a study of cytomegalovirus exposure and HLA in healthy donors. The wider study: The early release's HLA-typed donors yielded approximately 85 million unique TCRs.

The V segment lost 4 bases and the J segment 8 bases; nucleotides outside the gene matches: 16. CDR3 size: 16 residues. Germline-derived CDR1 and CDR2 are GTSNPN and SVGIG (reference sequence). Findings and caveats of the study: Follow-up analysis seemed to connect common viral pathogens with several of the most significant clusters identified. When a later analysis compared HLA-associated TCR beta chains with equally common others, the HLA-associated chains turned out to be more clonally expanded and to have lower generation probabilities.

The receptor was isolated from a woman younger than 35 in good health and CMV-seronegative. The chain carries TRBV30 and TRBJ1-4; 7 bases align to TRBD1. Sequenced material: PBMCs. CDR3 region: CAWNDRVGFGEEKLFF. The CDR3 DNA sequence: TGTGCCTGGAACGACAGGGTAGGCTTCGGTGAGGAAAAACTGTTTTTT. Complete variable domain (other parts from reference TRBV30 and TRBJ1-4): SQTIHQWPATLVQPVGSPLSLECTVEGTSNPNLYWYRQAAGRGLQLLFYSVGIGQISSEVPQNLSASRPQDRQFILSSKKLLLSDSGFYLCAWNDRVGFGEEKLFFGSGTQLSVL.